These T cell receptor beta chains were read from a single sample in a study of sequential checkpoint blockade in melanoma. Some clones are missing from TCRdb's copy, which holds only in-frame ones; the method was immunoSEQ multiplex PCR. The table shows 3,500 to 4,500 clones, with about half occurring only once. The sequencing used CD8+ T cells sorted from blood (inferred from file names), collected from a patient given nivolumab and ipilimumab in sequence. The receptors originated from a human donor with melanoma. Each CDR3 is given with its conserved first and last residue.

len	v_gene	j_gene	CDR3aa
11	TRBV6-6	TRBJ1-5	CASSIDQPQHF
14	TRBV28	TRBJ1-1	CASSLDSLNTEAFF
16	TRBV4-2	TRBJ1-6	CASSQDRGQWGQPLHF
15	TRBV9	TRBJ1-2	CASSTNRQTNYGYTF
14	TRBV9	TRBJ2-7	CASSVEGISYEQYF
12	TRBV30	TRBJ1-1	CAWSAGGTEAFF
12	TRBV5-6	TRBJ1-1	CASSLVQGEAFF
13	TRBV7-8	TRBJ2-7	CASSSGTGYEQYF
15	TRBV5-4	TRBJ1-1	CASSPRSGGHTEAFF
16	TRBV5-8	TRBJ1-5	CASSLVVGFSNQPQHF
16	TRBV18	TRBJ2-7	CASSLSASGIFYEQYF
13	TRBV9	TRBJ1-5	CASSVDRNQPQHF
13	TRBV7-2	TRBJ2-7	CASSLRGDYEQYF
14	TRBV7-3	TRBJ1-4	CASSAGFLNEKLFF
14	TRBV28	TRBJ2-7	CASSSDRSSYEQYF
15	TRBV9	TRBJ2-7	CASSVGDSGTYEQYF
14	TRBV6-5	TRBJ2-1	CASSYGAGGSEQFF
14	TRBV7-8	TRBJ2-7	CASTTSRGRDEQYF
14	TRBV10-3	TRBJ2-7	CAIQRAGQGREQYF
14	TRBV5-4	TRBJ1-2	CASRFTGGGYGYTF
13	TRBV27	TRBJ2-7	CASSSGAHYEQYF
17	TRBV4-3	TRBJ1-6	CASSQDSGSSYNSPLHF
14	TRBV28	TRBJ2-7	CASSTDRVSYEQYF
12	TRBV4-3	TRBJ2-7	CASSQGTDEQYF
14	TRBV2	TRBJ2-7	CASSEGQGTYEQYF
13	TRBV30	TRBJ1-1	CAWSSVADTEAFF
15	TRBV7-8	TRBJ1-5	CASSFNRGPKQPQHF
15	TRBV19	TRBJ2-7	CASSMGTGSPYEQYF
17	TRBV4-1	TRBJ1-3	CASSQVVGVMTGNTIYF
11	TRBV7-9	TRBJ2-7	CASSLGREQYF
17	TRBV4-2	TRBJ1-2	CASSQEREILANYGYTF
15	TRBV15	TRBJ2-7	CATSREDQGPDEQYF
17	TRBV7-6	TRBJ2-2	CASSSDTLVGEAGELFF
16	TRBV7-9	TRBJ1-1	CASSLGYGGHETEAFF
14	TRBV7-9	TRBJ2-7	CASSRYGPTYEQYF
16	TRBV11-2	TRBJ2-7	CASSSASGRGPYEQYF
15	TRBV18	TRBJ1-1	CASSSRQGRRTEAFF
15	TRBV5-4	TRBJ2-7	CASSLEGHSSYEQYF
12	TRBV28	TRBJ1-4	CASRGRFEKLFF
14	TRBV6-5	TRBJ1-1	CASSYSIRGTEAFF
15	TRBV19	TRBJ1-1	CASSIPGSINTEAFF
18	TRBV7-3	TRBJ1-6	CASSLTGTGARNNSPLHF
11	TRBV30	TRBJ1-2	CAWQGAGGYTF
18	TRBV23-1	TRBJ2-7	CASSQSSTRQALSYEQYF
16	TRBV7-9	TRBJ1-2	CASSLVKDRGWGGYTF
15	TRBV7-6	TRBJ1-4	CASSLISSTNEKLFF
18	TRBV4-2	TRBJ2-7	CASSQEALAGGITYEQYF
18	TRBV30	TRBJ2-1	CAWSVVSGAASGSNEQFF
16	TRBV4-2	TRBJ2-1	CASSQGVPSSYNEQFF
17	TRBV5-4	TRBJ2-7	CASSPPPAQGVYYEQYF
19	TRBV19	TRBJ2-7	CASSIVSGTSGGASHEQYF
14	TRBV5-1	TRBJ2-7	CASSLSDEGYEQYF
15	TRBV7-9	TRBJ1-2	CASSYPYDSNYGYTF
12	TRBV19	TRBJ1-1	CASRIGTLEAFF